This TCR beta chain stems from a study of Tregs in tolerant kidney transplant recipients. Profiled with immunoSEQ multiplex PCR; TCRdb holds only in-frame clones, not every one. The sample lists tens of thousands of clones, less than 95% occurring once. Study-wide points: Expanding Tregs on activated donor B cells appeared to best identify donor-specific TCRbeta clones. The small number of patients limits these findings pending further validation.

Germline CDR1 reads SGHTA; CDR2 reads FQGNSA. V was pared by 5 bases and J by 1 base, with 14 bases between. The CDR3 has 15 amino acids. Unstimulated Tregs (CD4+CD25+CD127-) and CD4+CD25- non-Tregs were sorted from PBMCs. Regulatory T cells were sorted from thawed PBMCs rested overnight at 37°C with 200 IU/ml IL-2. As concerns this clone: Its antigen is unknown.

This clonotype originated in a human donor who received a combined kidney and bone marrow transplant. The V call is TRBV7-2, the J call TRBJ1-1, with D perhaps TRBD1 (6 bases). Sequencing was performed on Tregs from blood, taken before the transplant. The DNA for the CDR3 is TGTGCCAGCAGCCCGATAGTGGGGGCGAACACTGAAGCTTTCTTT. Translated, it gives CASSPIVGANTEAFF.